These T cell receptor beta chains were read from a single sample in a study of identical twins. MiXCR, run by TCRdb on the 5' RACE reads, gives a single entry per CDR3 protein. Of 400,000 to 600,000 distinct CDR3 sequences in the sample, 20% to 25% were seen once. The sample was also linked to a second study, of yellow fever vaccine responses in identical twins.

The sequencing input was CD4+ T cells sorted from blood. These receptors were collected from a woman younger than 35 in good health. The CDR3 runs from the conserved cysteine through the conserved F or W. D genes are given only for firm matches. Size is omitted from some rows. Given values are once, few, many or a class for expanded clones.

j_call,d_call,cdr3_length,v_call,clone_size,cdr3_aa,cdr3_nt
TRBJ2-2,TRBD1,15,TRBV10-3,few,CAIRGQGTNTGELFF,TGTGCCATCAGGGGACAGGGGACGAACACCGGGGAGCTGTTTTTT
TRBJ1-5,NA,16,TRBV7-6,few,CASSPTPWVPNQPQHF,TGTGCCAGCAGCCCCACCCCCTGGGTTCCCAATCAGCCCCAGCATTTT
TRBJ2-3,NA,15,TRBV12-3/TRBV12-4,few,CASSFKGGSTDTQYF,TGTGCCAGCAGTTTCAAGGGGGGTAGCACAGATACGCAGTATTTT
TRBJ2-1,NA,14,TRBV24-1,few,CATSGPSSYNEQFF,TGTGCCACCAGTGGGCCTAGCTCCTACAATGAGCAGTTCTTC
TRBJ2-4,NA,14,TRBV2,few,CASSNGIAKNIQYF,TGTGCCAGCAGTAACGGGATAGCCAAAAACATTCAGTACTTC
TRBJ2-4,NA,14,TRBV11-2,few,CASSQGWWENIQYF,TGTGCCAGCAGCCAAGGGTGGTGGGAAAACATTCAGTACTTC
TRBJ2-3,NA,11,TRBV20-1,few,CSAETRDTQYF,TGCAGTGCTGAAACTAGGGATACGCAGTATTTT
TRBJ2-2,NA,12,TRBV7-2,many,CASSLAPGELFF,TGTGCCAGCAGCTTAGCACCGGGGGAGCTGTTTTTT
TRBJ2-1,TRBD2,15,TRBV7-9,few,CASSLAGLAVNEQFF,TGTGCCAGCAGCTTAGCGGGACTAGCTGTGAATGAGCAGTTCTTC
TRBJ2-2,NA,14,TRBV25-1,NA,CASSATGYTGELFF,TGTGCCAGCAGTGCGACAGGTTACACCGGGGAGCTGTTTTTT
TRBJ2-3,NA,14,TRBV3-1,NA,CASSQAGSTDTQYF,TGTGCCAGCAGCCAAGCGGGAAGCACAGATACGCAGTATTTT
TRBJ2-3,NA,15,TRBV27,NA,CASSSGVAIADTQYF,TGTGCCAGCAGTTCGGGGGTTGCGATTGCGGATACGCAGTATTTT
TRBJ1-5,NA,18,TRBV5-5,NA,CASSLAQGMGYSNQPQHF,TGTGCCAGCAGCTTGGCCCAGGGGATGGGTTATAGCAATCAGCCCCAGCATTTT
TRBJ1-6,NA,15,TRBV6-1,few,CASKTEGQTYSPLHF,TGTGCCAGCAAAACAGAAGGACAGACTTATTCACCCCTCCACTTT
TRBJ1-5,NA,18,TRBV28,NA,CASSLTGQGSYSNQPQHF,TGTGCCAGCAGTTTAACAGGGCAAGGCTCCTATAGCAATCAGCCCCAGCATTTT
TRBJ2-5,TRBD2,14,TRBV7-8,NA,CASSFSGNQETQYF,TGTGCCAGCAGTTTTAGCGGGAACCAAGAGACCCAGTACTTC
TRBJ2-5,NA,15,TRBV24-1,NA,CATSDPRAPGETQYF,TGTGCCACCAGTGACCCCCGGGCCCCGGGGGAGACCCAGTACTTC
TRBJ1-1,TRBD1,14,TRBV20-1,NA,CSANSGTGGSEAFF,TGCAGTGCCAACTCCGGGACAGGGGGTTCTGAAGCTTTCTTT
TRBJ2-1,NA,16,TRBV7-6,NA,CASSLAGQGIYNEQFF,TGTGCCAGCAGCTTAGCTGGTCAGGGGATTTACAATGAGCAGTTCTTC
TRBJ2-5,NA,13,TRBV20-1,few,CSARRLAGETQYF,TGCAGTGCTAGAAGGCTAGCTGGGGAGACCCAGTACTTC
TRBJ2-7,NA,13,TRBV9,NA,CASSATGLGEQYF,TGTGCCAGCAGCGCTACAGGGCTAGGGGAGCAGTACTTC
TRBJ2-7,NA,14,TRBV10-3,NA,CAISESGLPYEQYF,TGTGCCATCAGTGAGTCCGGACTTCCTTACGAGCAGTACTTC
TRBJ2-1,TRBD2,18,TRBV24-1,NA,CATSDLGTSGSFSDEQFF,TGTGCCACCAGTGACCTAGGGACTAGCGGGAGCTTTTCCGATGAGCAGTTCTTC
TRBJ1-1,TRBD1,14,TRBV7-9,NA,CASSLGQGGAEAFF,TGTGCCAGCAGCCTGGGACAGGGGGGGGCTGAAGCTTTCTTT
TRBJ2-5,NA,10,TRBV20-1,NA,CSTRQATQYF,TGCAGTACTAGGCAAGCGACCCAGTACTTC
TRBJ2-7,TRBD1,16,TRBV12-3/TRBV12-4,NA,CASSITGTGRSYEQYF,TGTGCCAGCAGTATAACCGGGACAGGTCGTTCCTACGAGCAGTACTTC
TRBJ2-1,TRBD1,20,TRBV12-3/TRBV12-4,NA,CASSPRQGAPWGISGHEQFF,TGTGCCAGCAGCCCAAGACAGGGGGCGCCCTGGGGGATTAGCGGACATGAGCAGTTCTTC
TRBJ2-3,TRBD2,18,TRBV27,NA,CASSLLRDYPARTDTQYF,TGTGCCAGCAGCCTCCTCCGGGACTATCCCGCCCGCACAGATACGCAGTATTTT
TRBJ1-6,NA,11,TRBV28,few,CANQQGSPLHF,TGTGCCAACCAACAGGGTTCACCCCTCCACTTT
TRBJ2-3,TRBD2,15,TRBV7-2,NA,CASSLVSTSPDTQYF,TGTGCCAGCAGCTTAGTTTCGACTAGCCCAGATACGCAGTATTTT
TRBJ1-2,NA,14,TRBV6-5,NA,CASSYSAQDGGYTF,TGTGCCAGCAGTTACTCGGCCCAGGACGGGGGCTACACCTTC
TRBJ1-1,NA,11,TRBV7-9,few,CASTQNTEAFF,TGTGCCAGCACTCAGAACACTGAAGCTTTCTTT
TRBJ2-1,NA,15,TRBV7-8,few,CASSFKRTTYNEQFF,TGTGCCAGCAGCTTTAAACGGACTACCTACAATGAGCAGTTCTTC
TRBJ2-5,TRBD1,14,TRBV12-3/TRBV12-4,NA,CASSPGTGRETQYF,TGTGCCAGCAGCCCTGGGACAGGGAGAGAGACCCAGTACTTC